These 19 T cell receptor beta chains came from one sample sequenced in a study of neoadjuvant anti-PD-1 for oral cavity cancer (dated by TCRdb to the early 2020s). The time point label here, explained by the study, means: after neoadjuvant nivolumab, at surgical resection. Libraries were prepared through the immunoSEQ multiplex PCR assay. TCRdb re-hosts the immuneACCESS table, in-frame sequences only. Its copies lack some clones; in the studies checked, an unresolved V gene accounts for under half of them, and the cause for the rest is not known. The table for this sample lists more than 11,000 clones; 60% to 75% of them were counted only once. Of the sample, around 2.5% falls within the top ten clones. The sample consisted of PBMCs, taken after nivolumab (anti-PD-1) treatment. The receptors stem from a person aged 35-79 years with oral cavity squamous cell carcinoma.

CDR3 loop: CASGSGLSEQYF. The DNA for the CDR3 is TGTGCCAGCGGATCGGGACTCTCCGAGCAGTACTTC. This chain links TRBV28 with TRBJ2-7; tentative D call: TRBD2 (6 bases). CDR1 and CDR2 (germline): MDHEN, SYDVKM. The CDR3 length is 12 residues. The ends were cut back, 8 bases at V and 6 bases at J, with 14 bases in the middle.

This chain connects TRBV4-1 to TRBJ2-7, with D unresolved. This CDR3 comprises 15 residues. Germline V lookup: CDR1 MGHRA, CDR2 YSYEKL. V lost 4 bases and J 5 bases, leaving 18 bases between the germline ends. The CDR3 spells CASSPENNYPHEQYF. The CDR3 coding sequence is TGCGCCAGCAGCCCGGAGAATAACTATCCGCACGAGCAGTACTTC.

CDR3 in amino acids: CASSFRPRDSGIPQHF. The DNA of the CDR3 is TGCGCCAGCAGCTTCCGACCCCGGGACAGCGGTATTCCCCAGCATTTT. V and J are TRBV5-1 and TRBJ1-5; 7 bases are a match to TRBD1. Germline V CDR1 and CDR2: SGHRS, YFSETQ. Trimming took 2 bases from V and 10 from J; bases not matched to a gene: 15. The CDR3 loop spans 16 amino acids.

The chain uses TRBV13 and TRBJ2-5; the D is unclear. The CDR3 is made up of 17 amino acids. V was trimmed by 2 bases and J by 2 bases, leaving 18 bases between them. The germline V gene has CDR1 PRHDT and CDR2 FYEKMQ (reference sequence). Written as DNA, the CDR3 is TGTGCCAGCAGCTTACAATCTTTTTTCGGCTTTCAAGAGACCCAGTACTTC. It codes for CASSLQSFFGFQETQYF.

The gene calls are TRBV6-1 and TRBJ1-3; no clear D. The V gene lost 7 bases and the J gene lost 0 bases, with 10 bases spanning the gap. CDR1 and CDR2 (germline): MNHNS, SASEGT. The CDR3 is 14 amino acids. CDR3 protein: CASTPNGSGNTIYF. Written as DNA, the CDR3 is TGTGCCAGCACCCCGAATGGCTCTGGAAACACCATATATTTT.

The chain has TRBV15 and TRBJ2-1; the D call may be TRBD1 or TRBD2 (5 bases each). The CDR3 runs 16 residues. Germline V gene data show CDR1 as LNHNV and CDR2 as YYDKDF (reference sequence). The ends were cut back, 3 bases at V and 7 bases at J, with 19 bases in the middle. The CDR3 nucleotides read TGTGCCACCAGCAGCCGGGGACCCTTTCGAGTAAATGAGCAGTTCTTC. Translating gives CATSSRGPFRVNEQFF.

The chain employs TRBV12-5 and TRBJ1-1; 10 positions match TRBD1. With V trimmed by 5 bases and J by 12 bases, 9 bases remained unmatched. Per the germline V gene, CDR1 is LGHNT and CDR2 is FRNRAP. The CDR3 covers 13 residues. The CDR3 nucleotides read TGTGCTAGTGGTGAGACAGGGGGCAGTGAGACTTTCTTT. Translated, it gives CASGETGGSETFF.

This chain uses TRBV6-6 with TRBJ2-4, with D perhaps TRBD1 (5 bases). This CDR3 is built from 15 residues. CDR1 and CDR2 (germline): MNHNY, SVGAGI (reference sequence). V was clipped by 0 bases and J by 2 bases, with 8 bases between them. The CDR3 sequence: CASSYSRASKNIQYF. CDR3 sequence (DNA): TGTGCCAGCAGTTACTCCAGGGCTTCCAAAAACATTCAGTACTTC.

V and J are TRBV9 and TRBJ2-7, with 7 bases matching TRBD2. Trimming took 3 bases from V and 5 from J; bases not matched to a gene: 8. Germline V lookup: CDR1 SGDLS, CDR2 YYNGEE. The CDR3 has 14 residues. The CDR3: CASSEPTSPHEQYF. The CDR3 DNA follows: TGTGCCAGCAGCGAGCCGACTAGCCCCCACGAGCAGTACTTC.

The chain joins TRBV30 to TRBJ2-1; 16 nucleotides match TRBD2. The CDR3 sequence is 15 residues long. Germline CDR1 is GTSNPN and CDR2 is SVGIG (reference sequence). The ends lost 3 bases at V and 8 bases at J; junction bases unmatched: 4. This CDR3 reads CAWRGTSGRAYEQFF. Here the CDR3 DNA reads TGTGCCTGGAGGGGGACTAGCGGGAGGGCCTATGAGCAGTTCTTC.

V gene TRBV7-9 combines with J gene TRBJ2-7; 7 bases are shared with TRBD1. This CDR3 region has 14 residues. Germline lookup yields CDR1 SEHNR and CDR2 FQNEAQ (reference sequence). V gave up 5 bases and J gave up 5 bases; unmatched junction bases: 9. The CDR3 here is CASSQDQTGDEQYF. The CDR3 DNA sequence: TGTGCCAGCAGCCAAGACCAAACAGGGGACGAGCAGTACTTC.

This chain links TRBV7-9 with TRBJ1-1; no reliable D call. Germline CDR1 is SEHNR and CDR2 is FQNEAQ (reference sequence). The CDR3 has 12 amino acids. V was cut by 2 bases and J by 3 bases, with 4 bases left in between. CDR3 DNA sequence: TGTGCCAGCAGCTTACTGGACACTGAAGCTTTCTTT. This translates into CASSLLDTEAFF.

The CDR3 DNA reads TGTGCCAGCAGCAAGGAGACCCCCGGCACAGATACGCAGTATTTT. The encoded protein is CASSKETPGTDTQYF. The J gene is TRBJ2-3, the V gene TRBV2; D is uncertain. The length of the CDR3 is 15 residues. Germline V CDR1 and CDR2: SNHLY, FYNNEI. V was clipped by 6 bases and J by 1 base, with 14 bases between them.

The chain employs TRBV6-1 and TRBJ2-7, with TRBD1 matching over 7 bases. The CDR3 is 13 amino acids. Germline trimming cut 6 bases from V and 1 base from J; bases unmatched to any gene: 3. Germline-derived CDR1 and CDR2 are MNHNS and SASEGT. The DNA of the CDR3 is TGTGCCAGCAGGCCGGGACAGTCCTACGAGCAGTACTTC. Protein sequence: CASRPGQSYEQYF.

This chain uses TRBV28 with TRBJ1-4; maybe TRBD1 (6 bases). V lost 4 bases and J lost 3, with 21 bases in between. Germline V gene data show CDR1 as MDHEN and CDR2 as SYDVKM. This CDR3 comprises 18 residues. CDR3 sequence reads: CASSSGVRYNWANEKLFF. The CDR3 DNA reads TGTGCCAGCAGTTCAGGGGTGAGGTACAATTGGGCTAATGAAAAACTGTTTTTT.

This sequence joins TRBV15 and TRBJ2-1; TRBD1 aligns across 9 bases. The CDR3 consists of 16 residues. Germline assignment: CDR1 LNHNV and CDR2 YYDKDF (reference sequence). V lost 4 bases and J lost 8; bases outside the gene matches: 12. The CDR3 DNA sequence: TGTGCCACCAGCACCCCCCCCGGACAGGGGAAGGATGAGCAGTTCTTC. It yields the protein CATSTPPGQGKDEQFF.

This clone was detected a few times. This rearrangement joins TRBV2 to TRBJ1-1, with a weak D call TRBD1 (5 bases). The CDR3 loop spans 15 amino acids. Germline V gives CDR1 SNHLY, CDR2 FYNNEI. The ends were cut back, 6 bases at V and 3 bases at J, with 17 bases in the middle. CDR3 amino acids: CASRQGGGLDTEAFF. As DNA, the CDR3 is TGTGCCAGCAGGCAGGGTGGGGGTTTAGACACTGAAGCTTTCTTT.

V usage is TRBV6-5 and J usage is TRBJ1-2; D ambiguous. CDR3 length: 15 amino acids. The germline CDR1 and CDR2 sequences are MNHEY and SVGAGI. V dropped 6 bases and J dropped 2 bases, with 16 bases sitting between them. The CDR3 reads CASRPHVEGNYGYTF. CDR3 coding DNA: TGTGCCAGCAGACCCCACGTTGAGGGCAACTATGGCTACACCTTC.

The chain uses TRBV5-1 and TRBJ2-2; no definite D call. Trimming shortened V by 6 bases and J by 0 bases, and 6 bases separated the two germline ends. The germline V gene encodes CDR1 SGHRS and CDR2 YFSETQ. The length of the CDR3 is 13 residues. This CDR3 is CASKGSNTGELFF. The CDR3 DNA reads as TGCGCCAGCAAAGGGTCGAACACCGGGGAGCTGTTTTTT.